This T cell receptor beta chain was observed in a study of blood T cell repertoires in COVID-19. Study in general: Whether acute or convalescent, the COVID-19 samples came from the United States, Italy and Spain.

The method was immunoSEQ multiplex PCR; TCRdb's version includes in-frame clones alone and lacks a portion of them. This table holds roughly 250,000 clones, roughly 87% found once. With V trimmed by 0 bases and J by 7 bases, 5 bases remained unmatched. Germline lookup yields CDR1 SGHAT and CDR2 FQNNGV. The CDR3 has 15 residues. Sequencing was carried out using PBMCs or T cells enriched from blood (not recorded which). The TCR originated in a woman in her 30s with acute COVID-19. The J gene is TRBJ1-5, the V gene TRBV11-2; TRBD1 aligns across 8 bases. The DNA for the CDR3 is TGTGCCAGCAGCTTAGATAGGACAGGGTTCCAGCCCCAGCATTTT. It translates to CASSLDRTGFQPQHF.